This T cell receptor beta chain originates from a study of cytomegalovirus exposure and HLA in healthy donors. Study-wide findings and caveats: Later examination showed HLA-associated TCR beta chains had greater clonal expansion than equally common others. A missense variant in DCLRE1C was later tied to TCR beta V- and J-gene trimming.

PCR employed 60 Vbeta and 13 Jbeta primers. Using immunoSEQ multiplex PCR, the repertoire was profiled, and TCRdb retains in-frame clones only, with some absent. The sample contains approximately 240,000 clones, 70% to 80% of which appear only once. Comment on this clone: Its antigen is not identified.

Germline V lookup: CDR1 SGHRS, CDR2 YFSETQ. The V end lost 4 bases, the J end lost 0 bases, and 13 bases lay between the germline ends. The CDR3 is 16 residues long. This chain links TRBV5-1 with TRBJ1-4; a weak D match, TRBD1 (6 bases). The specimen sequenced was PBMCs. This receptor was identified in a woman aged 60-75 years in good health and CMV-seropositive. DNA of the CDR3: TGCGCCAGCAGCCCGCGGACAGATGCAACTAATGAAAAACTGTTTTTT. Translation gives CASSPRTDATNEKLFF.